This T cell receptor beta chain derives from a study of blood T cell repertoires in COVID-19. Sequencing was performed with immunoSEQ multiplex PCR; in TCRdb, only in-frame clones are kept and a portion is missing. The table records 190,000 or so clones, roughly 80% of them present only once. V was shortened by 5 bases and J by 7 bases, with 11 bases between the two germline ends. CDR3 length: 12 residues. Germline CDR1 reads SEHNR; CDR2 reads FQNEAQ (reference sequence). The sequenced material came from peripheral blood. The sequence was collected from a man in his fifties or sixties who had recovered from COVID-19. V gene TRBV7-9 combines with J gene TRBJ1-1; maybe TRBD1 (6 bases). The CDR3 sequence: CASSAQGSEAFF. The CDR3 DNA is TGTGCCAGCAGCGCACAGGGTAGTGAAGCTTTCTTT. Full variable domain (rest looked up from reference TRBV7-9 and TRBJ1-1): DTGVSQNPRHKITKRGQNVTFRCDPISEHNRLYWYRQTLGQGPEFLTYFQNEAQLEKSRLLSDRFSAERPKGSFSTLEIQRTEQGDSAMYLCASSAQGSEAFFGQGTRLTVV.